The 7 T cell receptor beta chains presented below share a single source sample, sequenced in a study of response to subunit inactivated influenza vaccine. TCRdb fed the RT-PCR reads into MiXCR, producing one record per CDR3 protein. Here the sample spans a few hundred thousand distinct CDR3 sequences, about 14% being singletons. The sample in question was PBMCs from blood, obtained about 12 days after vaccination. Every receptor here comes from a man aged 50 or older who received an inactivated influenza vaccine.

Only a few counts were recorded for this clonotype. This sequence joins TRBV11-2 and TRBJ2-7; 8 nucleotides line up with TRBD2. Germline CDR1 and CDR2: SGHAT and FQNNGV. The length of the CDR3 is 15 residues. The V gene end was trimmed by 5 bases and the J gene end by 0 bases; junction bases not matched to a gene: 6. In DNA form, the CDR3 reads TGTGCCAGCAGCAAGGGACTAGTTCCCTCCTACGAGCAGTACTTC. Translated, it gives CASSKGLVPSYEQYF.

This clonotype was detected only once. The CDR3 region is CASSQSAETDTQYF. The CDR3 nucleotides read TGCGCCAGCAGCCAAAGCGCGGAAACAGATACGCAGTATTTT. The gene calls are TRBV4-1 and TRBJ2-3, with D hard to call. V gave up 2 bases and J gave up 3 bases, with 9 bases separating them. The germline V gene encodes CDR1 MGHRA and CDR2 YSYEKL. This CDR3 contains 14 residues.

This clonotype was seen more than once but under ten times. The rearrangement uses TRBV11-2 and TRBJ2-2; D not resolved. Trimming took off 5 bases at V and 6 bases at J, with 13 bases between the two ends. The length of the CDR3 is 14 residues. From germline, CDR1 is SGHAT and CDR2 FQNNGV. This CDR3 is CASSLIFGPGELFF. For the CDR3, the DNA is TGTGCCAGCAGCCTCATCTTCGGCCCCGGGGAGCTGTTTTTT.

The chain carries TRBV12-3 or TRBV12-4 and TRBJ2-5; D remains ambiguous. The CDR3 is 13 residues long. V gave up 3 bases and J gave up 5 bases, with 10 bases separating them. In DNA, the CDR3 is TGTGCCAGCAGTTTTACGGGCGCGGAGACCCAGTACTTC. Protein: CASSFTGAETQYF.

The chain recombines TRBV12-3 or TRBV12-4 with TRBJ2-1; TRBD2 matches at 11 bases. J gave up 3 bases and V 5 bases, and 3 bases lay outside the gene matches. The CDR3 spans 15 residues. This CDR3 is CASSKLAGVYNEQFF. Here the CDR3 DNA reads TGTGCCAGCAGTAAACTAGCGGGGGTCTACAATGAGCAGTTCTTC.

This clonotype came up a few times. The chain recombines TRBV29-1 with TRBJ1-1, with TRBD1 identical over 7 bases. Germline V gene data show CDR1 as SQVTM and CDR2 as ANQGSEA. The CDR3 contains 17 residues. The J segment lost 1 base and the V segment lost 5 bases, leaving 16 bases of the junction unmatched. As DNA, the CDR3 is TGCAGCGTTTTCGGTTATGGCAGGGGGGCCTCGAACACTGAAGCTTTCTTT. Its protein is CSVFGYGRGASNTEAFF. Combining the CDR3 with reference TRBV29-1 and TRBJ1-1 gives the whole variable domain SAVISQKPSRDICQRGTSLTIQCQVDSQVTMMFWYRQQPGQSLTLIATANQGSEATYESGFVIDKFPISRPNLTFSTLTVSNMSPEDSSIYLCSVFGYGRGASNTEAFFGQGTRLTVV.

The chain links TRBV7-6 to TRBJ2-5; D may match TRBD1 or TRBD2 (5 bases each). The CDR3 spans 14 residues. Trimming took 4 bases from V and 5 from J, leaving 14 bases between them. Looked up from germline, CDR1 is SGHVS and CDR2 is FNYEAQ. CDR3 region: CASSSMGGGETQYF. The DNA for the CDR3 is TGTGCCAGCAGCTCGATGGGTGGGGGTGAGACCCAGTACTTC.